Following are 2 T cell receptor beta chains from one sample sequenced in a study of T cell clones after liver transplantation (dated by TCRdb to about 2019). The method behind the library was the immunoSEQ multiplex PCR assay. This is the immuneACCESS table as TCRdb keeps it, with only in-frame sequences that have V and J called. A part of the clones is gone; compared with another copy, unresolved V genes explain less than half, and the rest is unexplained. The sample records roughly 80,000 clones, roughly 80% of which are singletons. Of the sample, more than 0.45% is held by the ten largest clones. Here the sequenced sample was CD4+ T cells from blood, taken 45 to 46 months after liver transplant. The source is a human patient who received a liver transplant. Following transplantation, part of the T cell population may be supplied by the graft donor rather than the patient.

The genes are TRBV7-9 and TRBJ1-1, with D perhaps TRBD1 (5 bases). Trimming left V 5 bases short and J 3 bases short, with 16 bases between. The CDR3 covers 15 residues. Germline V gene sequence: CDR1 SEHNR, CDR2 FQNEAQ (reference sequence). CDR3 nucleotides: TGTGCCAGCAGCCCCTTTAGGGGCGAAGACACTGAAGCTTTCTTT. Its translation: CASSPFRGEDTEAFF. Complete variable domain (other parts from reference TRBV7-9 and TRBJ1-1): DTGVSQNPRHKITKRGQNVTFRCDPISEHNRLYWYRQTLGQGPEFLTYFQNEAQLEKSRLLSDRFSAERPKGSFSTLEIQRTEQGDSAMYLCASSPFRGEDTEAFFGQGTRLTVV.

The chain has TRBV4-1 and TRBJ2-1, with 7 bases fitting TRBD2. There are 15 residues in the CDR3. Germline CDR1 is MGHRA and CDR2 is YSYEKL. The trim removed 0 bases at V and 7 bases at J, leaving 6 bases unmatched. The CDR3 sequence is CASSQDPGLENEQFF. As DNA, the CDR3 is TGCGCCAGCAGCCAAGATCCAGGACTAGAAAATGAGCAGTTCTTC.